This T cell receptor beta chain was sequenced for a study of T cell repertoires in cytomegalovirus infection. Study-wide points: In two of eight donors, the top clonotype was HLA-C-restricted CMV-specific.

Only a few counts were recorded for this clonotype. The antigen remains undetermined. This CDR3 region has 14 residues. The germline CDR1 and CDR2 sequences are ENHRY and SYGVKD. Trimming removed 10 bases at V and 1 base at J, with 16 bases between. MiXCR was run by TCRdb on the reads, yielding one entry per CDR3 protein. In the table there are around 710,000 distinct CDR3 sequences, around 29% of which are singletons. This rearrangement joins TRBV10-3 to TRBJ1-1; D unresolved. Sequenced material: cultured CD8+ T cells from PBMCs, taken from culture after CMV antigen stimulation. The receptor was isolated from a human donor in good health (CMV status not recorded). Some clones in this sample may be carry-over from other donors' samples. The DNA of the CDR3 is TGTGCCACCATGGCACGGTCCAGGAACACTGAAGCTTTCTTT. It encodes CATMARSRNTEAFF.